This TCR beta chain was observed in a study of T cell clonotyping in hematopoietic cell transplantation. Indicated time point: recipient sample about 28 days before transplant, after cytoreduction. The length of the CDR3 is 16 residues. V lost 7 bases to trimming and J lost 2 bases; unmatched junction nucleotides: 10. Germline CDR1 and CDR2: SGHRS and YFSETQ. The table came from immunoSEQ multiplex PCR; TCRdb's copy has only in-frame clones and leaves some out. The sample has tens of thousands of clones, almost 97% seen once; the top ten hold roughly 1.7%. This specimen consisted of peripheral blood mononuclear cells, obtained before stem cell transplant. V and J are TRBV5-1 and TRBJ2-5; 11 bases line up with TRBD2. This TCR came from a woman between 45 and 65 years old with acute myeloid leukemia. Some clones in this sample may be carry-over from other donors' samples. The CDR3 reads CASQGTTSGAQETQYF. The CDR3 nucleotides are TGCGCCAGCCAGGGGACGACTAGCGGGGCTCAAGAGACCCAGTACTTC.